This TCR beta chain was observed in a study of blood T cell repertoires in COVID-19. The overall study: Material from acute and convalescent COVID-19 was sourced from the United States, Italy and Spain. Sample material is recorded as cDNA or gDNA derived from T cells, B-cell-depleted T cells, or PBMCs.

In germline, CDR1 is SGHRS, CDR2 YFSETQ. V gave up 0 bases and J gave up 5 bases; unmatched junction bases: 4. The CDR3 totals 15 residues. Libraries were prepared by immunoSEQ multiplex PCR; TCRdb keeps only in-frame clonotypes and omits some of them. The data show roughly 120,000 clones, approximately 81% seen once. The Seattle patients, enrolled during active infection, were followed longitudinally. The count of this clone is one. The chain joins TRBV5-1 to TRBJ2-1; the match to TRBD2 covers 8 bases. The sequenced material came from peripheral blood. This TCR was sampled from a man at least 80 years old with COVID-19, enrolled during active disease. CDR3 bases: TGCGCCAGCAGCTTGGGGGGGACTAGTGACAATGAGCAGTTCTTC. It translates to CASSLGGTSDNEQFF.